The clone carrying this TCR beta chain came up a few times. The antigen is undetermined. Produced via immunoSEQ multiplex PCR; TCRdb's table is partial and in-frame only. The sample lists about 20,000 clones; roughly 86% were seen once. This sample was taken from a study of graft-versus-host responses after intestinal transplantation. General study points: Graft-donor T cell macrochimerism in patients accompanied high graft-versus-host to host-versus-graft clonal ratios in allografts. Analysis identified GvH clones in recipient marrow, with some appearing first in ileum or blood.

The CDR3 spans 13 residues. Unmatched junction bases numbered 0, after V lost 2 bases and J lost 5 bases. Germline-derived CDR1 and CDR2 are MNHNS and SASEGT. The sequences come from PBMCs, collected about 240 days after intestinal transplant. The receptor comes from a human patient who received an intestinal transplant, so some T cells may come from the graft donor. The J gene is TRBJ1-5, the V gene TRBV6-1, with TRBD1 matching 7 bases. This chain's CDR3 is CASSETGDQPQHF. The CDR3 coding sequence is TGTGCCAGCAGTGAAACAGGGGATCAGCCCCAGCATTTT.